The rows below give T cell receptor beta chains drawn from one sample of a study of regulatory T cells in long-lasting Graves disease. TCRdb ran MiXCR on the multiplex PCR reads and lists one entry per CDR3 protein. The data hold 450,000 to 700,000 distinct CDR3 sequences, with about 13% observed a single time. This sample also appeared in a second study, on T cells in Graves' hyperthyroidism and ophthalmopathy.

The sample was peripheral blood mononuclear cells (PBMCs), taken at new diagnosis, from a patient treated with antithyroid drugs. These receptor sequences come from a man aged 30-40 years with Graves disease. Both conserved end residues are part of each CDR3. Fields, in order: clone size, V gene, J gene, D gene, CDR3 DNA, CDR3 protein. The D gene is left open where the match is weak. For some rows the clone size is stated as once, few or many, or as a class when expanded; others skip it.

-	TRBV6-2/TRBV6-3	TRBJ2-7	TRBD2	TGTGCCAGCAGTGGACTAGCGGGAGTACAGCAGTACTTC	CASSGLAGVQQYF
-	TRBV6-1	TRBJ2-1	TRBD2	TGTGCCAGCAGTCCTCAGACTAGCGGCTCCTACAATAAGCAGTTCTTC	CASSPQTSGSYNKQFF
many	TRBV10-3	TRBJ2-3	TRBD2	TGTGCCACGGGCGGGGGTCCGGGGTCAGATACGCAGTATTTT	CATGGGPGSDTQYF
many	TRBV12-3/TRBV12-4	TRBJ2-3	-	TGTGCCAGCAGAGAAAACCATGCACGCACAGATACGCAGTATTTT	CASRENHARTDTQYF
many	TRBV6-5	TRBJ2-5	TRBD1	TGTGCCAGCAGTTATTGGGACAGTATACAAGAGACCCAGTACTTC	CASSYWDSIQETQYF
many	TRBV7-2	TRBJ2-7	-	TGTGCCAGCAGCCCAGACCGCCACGAGCAGTACTTC	CASSPDRHEQYF
many	TRBV14	TRBJ2-2	-	TGTGCCAGCAGCCAAGAGTTCGGGGAGCTGTTTTTT	CASSQEFGELFF
many	TRBV7-2	TRBJ1-2	-	TGTGCCAGCAGCTTAGGAGCCGCTAACTATGGCTACACCTTC	CASSLGAANYGYTF
-	TRBV20-1	TRBJ1-4	-	TGCAGTGCTAGGGGAGGAGGTTCAGCTAATGAAAAACTGTTTTTT	CSARGGGSANEKLFF
many	TRBV28	TRBJ2-5	-	TGTGCCAGCAGCGGAGAGACCCAGTACTTC	CASSGETQYF
few	TRBV4-2	TRBJ1-2	-	TGTGCCAGCAGCCAACCCGCCGGGGAGTTCTATGGCTACACCTTC	CASSQPAGEFYGYTF
many	TRBV9	TRBJ2-7	TRBD2	TGTGCCAGCAGCCCCCCAGGGCGGGAGGACTCCTACGAGCAGTACTTC	CASSPPGREDSYEQYF
-	TRBV27	TRBJ2-7	-	TGTGCCAGCAGTTTATCGGGTCTTACCTTCACGTACGAGCAGTACTTC	CASSLSGLTFTYEQYF
many	TRBV3-1	TRBJ1-2	-	TGTGCCAGCAGCCAAGATGGCGGAGGGCGAGTCTATGGCTACACCTTC	CASSQDGGGRVYGYTF
-	TRBV7-2	TRBJ2-7	-	TGTGCCAGCACCCACCCGGGGGTTACCGAGCAGTACTTC	CASTHPGVTEQYF
-	TRBV10-3	TRBJ1-6	TRBD1	TGTGCCATCAGTGAGCAGGACAGGGTTAATTCACCCCTCCACTTT	CAISEQDRVNSPLHF
many	TRBV12-3/TRBV12-4	TRBJ2-3	-	TGTGCCAGCAGTCCCAACGGCGCGGGCACAGATACGCAGTATTTT	CASSPNGAGTDTQYF
-	TRBV2	TRBJ1-3	-	TGTGCCAGCAGCCTTGAAAGGGCTTCTGGAAACACCATATATTTT	CASSLERASGNTIYF
few	TRBV19	TRBJ1-5	TRBD1	TGTGCCAGTAGTGTTACAGGGGGAAACAATCAGCCCCAGCATTTT	CASSVTGGNNQPQHF
many	TRBV27	TRBJ1-1	TRBD1	TGTGCCAGCAGTTTATCGCCAGGGGGCTTCCCTGAAGCTTTCTTT	CASSLSPGGFPEAFF
few	TRBV30	TRBJ2-1	TRBD1	TGTGCCTGGAGTCCAAGGGGACAGGGGGGAAACAATGAGCAGTTCTTC	CAWSPRGQGGNNEQFF
few	TRBV3-1	TRBJ2-3	-	TGTGCCAGCAGCCAAGAGATGACAGGCGGGGATACGCAGTATTTT	CASSQEMTGGDTQYF
many	TRBV28	TRBJ1-2	-	TGTGCCAGCAGTTTGCTGCAGGCCACCCATGGCTACACCTTC	CASSLLQATHGYTF
-	TRBV14	TRBJ2-6	-	TGTGCCAGCAGCCAAGAGAGACCAGCGGACTCTGGGGCCAACGTCCTGACTTTC	CASSQERPADSGANVLTF